The clone carrying this TCR beta chain was counted only a few times. The target antigen is unknown. Employing constant-segment primers, 5'RACE generated TCR alpha and TCR beta cDNA libraries bearing sample barcodes and UMIs. TCRdb reprocessed the 5' RACE reads with MiXCR, giving one entry per CDR3 protein. The sample lists 470,000 or so distinct CDR3 sequences, 15% to 20% occurring once. Germline lookup yields CDR1 LGHDT and CDR2 YNNKEL (reference sequence). J gave up 5 bases and V 1 base, and 2 bases lay outside the gene matches. The CDR3 totals 15 residues. This sample stems from a study of T-cell memory formation after mild COVID-19. Overall study results and limits: A second wave expanding day 15 to 37 was CD4+-biased; contracting clones were balanced. Contracting CD4+ clones were located mainly in CM and EM, and CD8+ clones in EMRA. Memory from before infection featured some responding clones, which suggests cross-reactive memory joined.

The material sequenced was PBMCs or a T cell subset sorted from them (not recorded which). V and J are TRBV3-1 and TRBJ1-6; TRBD1 matches 7 bases. This clonotype originated in an adult woman who had mild COVID-19 (a few samples of this study predate the infection). Cell type and time point are not known. The CDR3 DNA reads TGTGCCAGCAGCCAAGGGGACAGCCATAATTCACCCCTCCACTTT. Its translation: CASSQGDSHNSPLHF.